The source of this T cell receptor (beta chain) is a study of blood T cell repertoires in COVID-19. Study-wide context: The analysed material was cDNA or gDNA that came from T cells, B-cell-depleted T cells, or PBMCs.

V was pared by 5 bases and J by 5 bases, with 17 bases between. CDR1 and CDR2 from the germline V gene are LNHDA and SQIVND (reference sequence). This CDR3 has 15 residues. Methods used by the authors: Reference gene primer amplification in the assay estimated nucleated cell counts. This table comes from immunoSEQ multiplex PCR, and its TCRdb copy is limited to in-frame clones, with some not included. The V and J calls and clone size were taken over from that table, and D and trimming were inferred from the DNA. The repertoire holds around 190,000 clones, with more than 75% as singletons. This clone was detected once.

The receptor comes from a human donor in a cohort sampled during active COVID-19. The specimen was peripheral blood. The chain is built from TRBV19 and TRBJ2-3; the D is unclear. Here the CDR3 reads CASSSLVSRRDTQYF. The CDR3 DNA reads TGTGCCAGTAGTTCATTAGTTTCTCGCCGAGATACGCAGTATTTT. Complete variable domain (other parts from reference TRBV19 and TRBJ2-3): DGGITQSPKYLFRKEGQNVTLSCEQNLNHDAMYWYRQDPGQGLRLIYYSQIVNDFQKGDIAEGYSVSREKKESFPLTVTSAQKNPTAFYLCASSSLVSRRDTQYFGPGTRLTVL.